These 2 T cell receptor beta chains originate from one sample sequenced in a study of blood T cell repertoires in COVID-19. The assay was immunoSEQ multiplex PCR, and TCRdb's table has in-frame clones only and misses some. This sample has 250,000 to 300,000 clones; approximately 88% occur once, and the top ten carry about 1.7%. Sequenced sample: PBMCs or T cells enriched from blood (not recorded which). Source of these receptors: a woman aged 35 to 49 who had recovered from COVID-19.

The V call is TRBV3-1 (or the pseudogene TRBV3-2), the J call TRBJ1-4, with 10 positions matching TRBD1. CDR1 and CDR2 from the germline V gene are LGHDT and YNNKEL (reference sequence). The CDR3 covers 15 residues. The ends lost 2 bases at V and 6 bases at J; junction bases unmatched: 3. The CDR3 sequence is CASSQRGTGDEKLFF. The CDR3 DNA is TGTGCCAGCAGCCAACGTGGGACAGGGGATGAAAAACTGTTTTTT.

The gene calls are TRBV7-9 and TRBJ2-7, with D perhaps TRBD1 (6 bases). CDR3 length: 15 residues. Germline-derived CDR1 and CDR2 are SEHNR and FQNEAQ (reference sequence). The V end lost 5 bases, the J end lost 1 base, and 15 bases lay between the germline ends. CDR3 amino acids: CASSPPGTRSYEQYF. The DNA of the CDR3 is TGTGCCAGCAGCCCACCCGGGACAAGATCCTACGAGCAGTACTTC.